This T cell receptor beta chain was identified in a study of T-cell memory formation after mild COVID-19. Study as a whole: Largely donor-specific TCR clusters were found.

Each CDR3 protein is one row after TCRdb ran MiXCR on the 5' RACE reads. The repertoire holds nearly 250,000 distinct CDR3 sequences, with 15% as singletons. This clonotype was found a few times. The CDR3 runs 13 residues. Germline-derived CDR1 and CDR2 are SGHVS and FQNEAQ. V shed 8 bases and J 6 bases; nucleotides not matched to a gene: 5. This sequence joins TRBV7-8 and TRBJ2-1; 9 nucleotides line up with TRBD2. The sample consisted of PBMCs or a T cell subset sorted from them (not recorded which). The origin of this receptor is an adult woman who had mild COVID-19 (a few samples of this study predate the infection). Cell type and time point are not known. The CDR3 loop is CASSAGGFNEQFF. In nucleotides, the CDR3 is TGTGCCAGCTCCGCGGGGGGGTTCAATGAGCAGTTCTTC.